A single sample is the source of the 9 T cell receptor beta chains below, sequenced in a study of T-cell memory formation after mild COVID-19. TCRdb ran MiXCR on the 5' RACE reads and lists one entry per CDR3 protein. The table includes 350,000 or so distinct CDR3 sequences, 20% to 25% detected once. Sequences were obtained from PBMCs or a T cell subset sorted from them (not recorded which). All receptors derive from a man aged 18 to 30 who had mild COVID-19 (a few samples of this study predate the infection). Cell type and time point are not known.

This chain uses TRBV20-1 with TRBJ2-1; D ambiguous. Germline V gives CDR1 DFQATT, CDR2 SNEGSKA (reference sequence). V was pared by 1 base and J by 6 bases, with 10 bases between. The CDR3 is 13 residues long. CDR3 bases: TGCAGTGCTAGAGTTCCGACTGCCAATGAGCAGTTCTTC. This gives the protein CSARVPTANEQFF.

CDR3: CASSGDFGETQYF. As DNA, the CDR3 is TGTGCCAGCAGTGGGGACTTCGGGGAGACCCAGTACTTC. The chain combines TRBV12-3 or TRBV12-4 with TRBJ2-5; tentatively, D is TRBD2 (6 bases). This CDR3 comprises 13 residues. Trimming shortened V by 5 bases and J by 5 bases, and 12 bases separated the two germline ends.

The rearrangement joins TRBV12-3 or TRBV12-4 to TRBJ2-3; TRBD2 might be the D (6 bases). There are 15 residues in the CDR3. The V end lost 6 bases, the J end lost 4 bases, and 17 bases lay between the germline ends. CDR3 region: CASSPELASADTQYF. Here the CDR3 DNA reads TGTGCCAGCAGCCCCGAACTAGCTAGCGCAGATACGCAGTATTTT.

In its sample, this clonotype was seen once. A read error is possible here, since a much larger clone lies one base away. The chain is built from TRBV7-8 and TRBJ1-1; TRBD1 matches 7 bases. Germline CDR1 is SGHVS and CDR2 is FQNEAQ. There are 13 residues in the CDR3. CDR3 protein: CARSSDRDTEAFF. CDR3 nucleotide sequence: TGTGCCAGGAGCTCAGACAGGGACACTGAAGCTTTCTTT.

The gene calls are TRBV20-1 and TRBJ2-3, with a tentative D call TRBD2 (5 bases). Germline values: CDR1 DFQATT, CDR2 SNEGSKA (reference sequence). Trimming pared 1 base from V and 7 bases from J, leaving 9 bases between. This CDR3 comprises 12 residues. The CDR3 region has the DNA TGCAGTGCTAGAGCAGCCGGGAATACGCAGTATTTT. This encodes CSARAAGNTQYF.

The CDR3 is CASSTRPQGGQPQHF. DNA for the CDR3: TGTGCCAGCAGCACAAGACCGCAGGGGGGTCAGCCCCAGCATTTT. The chain has TRBV7-8 and TRBJ1-5; 7 nucleotides align to TRBD1. Germline values: CDR1 SGHVS, CDR2 FQNEAQ. With V trimmed by 5 bases and J by 6 bases, 10 bases remained unmatched. CDR3 size: 15 residues.

The chain uses TRBV3-1 and TRBJ1-6; the D is unclear. Germline loops: CDR1 LGHDT, CDR2 YNNKEL (reference sequence). Trimming took off 1 base at V and 3 bases at J, with 10 bases between the two ends. The CDR3 sequence is 16 residues long. The CDR3 DNA follows: TGTGCCAGCAGCCAAGGGGCCGCCCTCTATAATTCACCCCTCCACTTT. It is translated as CASSQGAALYNSPLHF.

This clonotype was seen many times. V gene TRBV5-1 combines with J gene TRBJ2-2, with D uncertain. This CDR3 is 13 amino acids long. Germline loops: CDR1 SGHRS, CDR2 YFSETQ. V lost 3 bases to trimming and J lost 2 bases, with 5 bases between them. Here the CDR3 reads CASSSRNTGELFF. CDR3 sequence (DNA): TGCGCCAGCAGCTCTAGAAACACCGGGGAGCTGTTTTTT.

This clonotype was detected a few times. The chain recombines TRBV3-1 with TRBJ2-1; D unresolved. The CDR3 consists of 15 residues. Germline lookup yields CDR1 LGHDT and CDR2 YNNKEL (reference sequence). Deletions cut 4 bases from V and 0 bases from J, with 10 bases between. The CDR3 spells CASSLPRSSYNEQFF. In DNA, the CDR3 is TGTGCCAGCAGCCTACCTAGGAGCTCCTACAATGAGCAGTTCTTC.